This is a list of T cell receptor beta chains from one sample in a study of blood T cell repertoires in COVID-19. The method was immunoSEQ multiplex PCR; TCRdb's version includes in-frame clones alone and lacks a portion of them. The sample lists tens of thousands of clones; 70% to 90% were seen once. Sequencing was carried out using peripheral blood. These TCRs come from a man aged 25-45 years with acute or convalescent COVID-19. Both conserved end residues are part of each CDR3. The order of the fields is clone size, D gene, CDR3 length, V gene, J gene, CDR3 DNA, CDR3 protein. The D gene is left open where the match is weak. Part of the rows lack a size; the others show once, few, many or a class for expanded clones.

size: NA; D: NA; length: 16; V: TRBV6-1; J: TRBJ1-6; DNA: TGTGCCAGCAGTGCCCGTGTTTCAGGGTTTAATTCACCCCTCCACTTT; CDR3: CASSARVSGFNSPLHF
size: NA; D: TRBD1; length: 13; V: TRBV28; J: TRBJ2-5; DNA: TGTGCCAGCACTGGGACAGTCCAAGAGACCCAGTACTTC; CDR3: CASTGTVQETQYF
size: NA; D: TRBD2; length: 17; V: TRBV3-1/TRBV3-2; J: TRBJ2-1; DNA: TGTGCCAGCAGCCCCGGGACTAGCGGGGGGGCCCGTAATGAGCAGTTCTTC; CDR3: CASSPGTSGGARNEQFF
size: few; D: TRBD1; length: 13; V: TRBV13; J: TRBJ2-7; DNA: TGTGCCAGCAGCATGCGACAGGGCCACGAGCAGTACTTC; CDR3: CASSMRQGHEQYF
size: NA; D: TRBD1; length: 14; V: TRBV14; J: TRBJ1-4; DNA: TGTGCCAGCAGCCCAGGGGGAACTAATGAAAAACTGTTTTTT; CDR3: CASSPGGTNEKLFF
size: NA; D: TRBD1; length: 16; V: TRBV5-1; J: TRBJ1-2; DNA: TGCGCCAGCAGCTTGGAACAGGGGGCGTCGAACTATGGCTACACCTTC; CDR3: CASSLEQGASNYGYTF
size: once; D: TRBD1; length: 14; V: TRBV30; J: TRBJ2-1; DNA: TGTGCCTGGAGTCCGACAGGGGGTTATAATGAGCAGTTCTTC; CDR3: CAWSPTGGYNEQFF
size: NA; D: NA; length: 14; V: TRBV5-1; J: TRBJ1-1; DNA: TGCGCCAGCAGTCCAGGGTCGGGGAACACTGAAGCTTTCTTT; CDR3: CASSPGSGNTEAFF
size: once; D: TRBD1; length: 12; V: TRBV6-2/TRBV6-3; J: TRBJ2-7; DNA: TGTGCCAGCAGTAGGACAGGAAACGAGCAGTACTTC; CDR3: CASSRTGNEQYF
size: NA; D: NA; length: 14; V: TRBV4-2; J: TRBJ1-5; DNA: TGTGCCAGCAGCCACACTGATAGCAATCAGCCCCAGCATTTT; CDR3: CASSHTDSNQPQHF
size: NA; D: NA; length: 14; V: TRBV4-1; J: TRBJ2-7; DNA: TGCGCCAGCAGCCAGGAGGACTACGCCTACGAGCAGTACTTC; CDR3: CASSQEDYAYEQYF
size: once; D: NA; length: 16; V: TRBV18; J: TRBJ1-1; DNA: TGTGCCAGCTCACCCGCGATTGGGGCCCTGAACACTGAAGCTTTCTTT; CDR3: CASSPAIGALNTEAFF
size: NA; D: TRBD1; length: 15; V: TRBV29-1; J: TRBJ1-2; DNA: TGCAGCGTTGCTGGCACCCGGGACAGGGGGCGAGGCTACACCTTC; CDR3: CSVAGTRDRGRGYTF
size: NA; D: TRBD1; length: 15; V: TRBV25-1; J: TRBJ1-1; DNA: TGTGCCAGCAGTGAGAGGGACAGGGTTGGAGGTGAAGCTTTCTTT; CDR3: CASSERDRVGGEAFF
size: NA; D: TRBD2; length: 16; V: TRBV6-5; J: TRBJ2-3; DNA: TGTGCCAGCAGTTACCCTAGCGGGGCCAAGGGAGATACGCAGTATTTT; CDR3: CASSYPSGAKGDTQYF
size: few; D: NA; length: 13; V: TRBV24-1; J: TRBJ2-5; DNA: TGTGCCACCAGTGATGCGGGAAAAGAGACCCAGTACTTC; CDR3: CATSDAGKETQYF
size: few; D: NA; length: 14; V: TRBV27; J: TRBJ2-7; DNA: TGTGCCAGCAGTCCCCGGGACTCCGTCTACGAGCAGTACTTC; CDR3: CASSPRDSVYEQYF
size: NA; D: TRBD1; length: 14; V: TRBV27; J: TRBJ1-1; DNA: TGTGCCAGCAGGTCAACAGGGGGCGGCGCTGAAGCTTTCTTT; CDR3: CASRSTGGGAEAFF
size: NA; D: TRBD1; length: 13; V: TRBV12-3/TRBV12-4; J: TRBJ2-5; DNA: TGTGCCAGCAGTTCCGGGACAGTGGAGACCCAGTACTTC; CDR3: CASSSGTVETQYF
size: NA; D: TRBD1; length: 15; V: TRBV6-5; J: TRBJ2-5; DNA: TGTGCCAGCAATTTCAGGACAGGGAATTCGGAGACCCAGTACTTC; CDR3: CASNFRTGNSETQYF
size: NA; D: TRBD1; length: 14; V: TRBV6-5; J: TRBJ1-1; DNA: TGTGCCAGCAGCGGACAGGGGATGAACACTGAAGCTTTCTTT; CDR3: CASSGQGMNTEAFF
size: NA; D: TRBD2; length: 15; V: TRBV15; J: TRBJ2-1; DNA: TGTGCCACCAGCACGGGACTAGCGGGGCACAATGAGCAGTTCTTC; CDR3: CATSTGLAGHNEQFF
size: NA; D: NA; length: 14; V: TRBV14; J: TRBJ1-3; DNA: TGTGCCAGCAGCTTACGTACAACTGGAAACACCATATATTTT; CDR3: CASSLRTTGNTIYF
size: NA; D: NA; length: 18; V: TRBV5-1; J: TRBJ1-6; DNA: TGCGCCAGCAGCCCAAACTGGGCAGCAGCCTCCTATAATTCACCCCTCCACTTT; CDR3: CASSPNWAAASYNSPLHF
size: NA; D: NA; length: 14; V: TRBV6-5; J: TRBJ1-2; DNA: TGTGCCAGCAGTTACTCAACAGGTGACGGTGGCTACACCTTC; CDR3: CASSYSTGDGGYTF
size: NA; D: NA; length: 14; V: TRBV2; J: TRBJ2-3; DNA: TGTGCCAGTAGGACGGGGGTGGTAACAGATACGCAGTATTTT; CDR3: CASRTGVVTDTQYF
size: once; D: NA; length: 14; V: TRBV9; J: TRBJ1-3; DNA: TGTGCCAGCACCTTGAGGGAAAGCGGTAACACCATATATTTT; CDR3: CASTLRESGNTIYF
size: NA; D: NA; length: 16; V: TRBV2; J: TRBJ1-5; DNA: TGTGCCAGCAGTGAAGCGCGGGGGGGGCTGGGTCAGCCCCAGCATTTT; CDR3: CASSEARGGLGQPQHF
size: few; D: NA; length: 16; V: TRBV20-1; J: TRBJ1-4; DNA: TGCAGTGCTAGTGGTCAGACGCCCGTGGGAGATGAAAAACTGTTTTTT; CDR3: CSASGQTPVGDEKLFF
size: once; D: NA; length: 13; V: TRBV6-5; J: TRBJ2-3; DNA: TGTGCCAGCAGACGACCCCAGGGTGATACGCAGTATTTT; CDR3: CASRRPQGDTQYF
size: NA; D: TRBD2; length: 15; V: TRBV7-2; J: TRBJ2-2; DNA: TGTGCCAGCAGCTTAGGGGGGACTAGCGAAGGGGAGCTGTTTTTT; CDR3: CASSLGGTSEGELFF
size: NA; D: NA; length: 16; V: TRBV19; J: TRBJ1-1; DNA: TGTGCCAGTAGTACGCTTCCTGGTAGGGGTGGCACTGAAGCTTTCTTT; CDR3: CASSTLPGRGGTEAFF
size: NA; D: NA; length: 13; V: TRBV6-5; J: TRBJ1-5; DNA: TGTGCCAGCAGGCAGGGGATCGGGCAGCCCCAGCATTTT; CDR3: CASRQGIGQPQHF
size: NA; D: TRBD1; length: 14; V: TRBV27; J: TRBJ1-4; DNA: TGTGCCAGCAGCATGACCGACAGGGGGGAAAAACTGTTTTTT; CDR3: CASSMTDRGEKLFF
size: once; D: NA; length: 14; V: TRBV30; J: TRBJ1-1; DNA: TGTGCCTGGAGTAACCCAAGGGGGAACACTGAAGCTTTCTTT; CDR3: CAWSNPRGNTEAFF
size: NA; D: TRBD1; length: 15; V: TRBV4-2; J: TRBJ1-4; DNA: TGTGCCAGCAGCCAAGGGGACAGAGAAAATGAAAAACTGTTTTTT; CDR3: CASSQGDRENEKLFF
size: NA; D: TRBD2; length: 14; V: TRBV7-2; J: TRBJ2-3; DNA: TGTGCCAGCAGCTTACTAGCGGGAACAGATACGCAGTATTTT; CDR3: CASSLLAGTDTQYF
size: NA; D: NA; length: 15; V: TRBV18; J: TRBJ2-3; DNA: TGTGCCAGCTCACCTAGTCCTTCGGGCACAGATACGCAGTATTTT; CDR3: CASSPSPSGTDTQYF
size: NA; D: NA; length: 17; V: TRBV29-1; J: TRBJ2-3; DNA: TGCAGCGTTGACCCTCGAGGATCCAGGACTGACTCAGATACGCAGTATTTT; CDR3: CSVDPRGSRTDSDTQYF
size: NA; D: NA; length: 14; V: TRBV5-1; J: TRBJ1-2; DNA: TGCGCCAGCAGCTTGGTTGGGGGGAACTATGGCTACACCTTC; CDR3: CASSLVGGNYGYTF
size: NA; D: NA; length: 12; V: TRBV7-3; J: TRBJ2-7; DNA: TGTGCCAGCAGCTCACCCGGGGGCGAGCAGTACTTC; CDR3: CASSSPGGEQYF
size: NA; D: TRBD1; length: 14; V: TRBV20-1; J: TRBJ1-4; DNA: TGCAGTGCTAGTGAAAGGGGGCCTGGAGAAAAACTGTTTTTT; CDR3: CSASERGPGEKLFF